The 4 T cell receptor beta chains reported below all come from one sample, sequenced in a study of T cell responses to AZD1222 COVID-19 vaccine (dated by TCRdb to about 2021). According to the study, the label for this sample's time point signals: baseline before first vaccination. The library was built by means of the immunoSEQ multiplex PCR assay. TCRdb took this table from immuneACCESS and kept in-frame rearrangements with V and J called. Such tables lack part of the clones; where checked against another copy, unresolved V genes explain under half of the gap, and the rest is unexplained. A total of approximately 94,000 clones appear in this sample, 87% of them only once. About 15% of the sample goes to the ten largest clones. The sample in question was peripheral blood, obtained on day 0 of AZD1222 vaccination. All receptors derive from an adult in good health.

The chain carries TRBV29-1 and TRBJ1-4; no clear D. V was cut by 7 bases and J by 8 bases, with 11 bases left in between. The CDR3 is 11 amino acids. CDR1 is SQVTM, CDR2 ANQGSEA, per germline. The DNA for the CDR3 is TGCAGCGCGGGCGAGACAGAAAAACTGTTTTTT. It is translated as CSAGETEKLFF.

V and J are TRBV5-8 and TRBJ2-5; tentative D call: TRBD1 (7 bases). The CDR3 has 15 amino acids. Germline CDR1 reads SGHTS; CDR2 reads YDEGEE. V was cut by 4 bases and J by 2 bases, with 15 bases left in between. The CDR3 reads CASSRRDSGQETQYF. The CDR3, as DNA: TGTGCCAGCAGCCGGCGGGACAGCGGTCAAGAGACCCAGTACTTC. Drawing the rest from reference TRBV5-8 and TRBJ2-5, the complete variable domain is EAGVTQSPTHLIKTRGQQATLRCSPISGHTSVYWYQQALGLGLQFLLWYDEGEERNRGNFPPRFSGRQFPNYSSELNVNALELEDSALYLCASSRRDSGQETQYFGPGTRLLVL.

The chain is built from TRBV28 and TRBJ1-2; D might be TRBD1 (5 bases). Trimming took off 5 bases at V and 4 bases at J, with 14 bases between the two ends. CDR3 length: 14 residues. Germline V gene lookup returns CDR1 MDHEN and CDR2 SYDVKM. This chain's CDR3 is CASSPGGAAYGYTF. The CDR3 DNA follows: TGTGCCAGCAGTCCCGGGGGAGCAGCCTATGGCTACACCTTC.

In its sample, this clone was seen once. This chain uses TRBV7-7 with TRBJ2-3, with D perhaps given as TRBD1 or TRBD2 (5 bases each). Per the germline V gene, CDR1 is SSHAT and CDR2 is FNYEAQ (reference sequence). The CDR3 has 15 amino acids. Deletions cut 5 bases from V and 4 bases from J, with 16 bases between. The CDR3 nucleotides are TGTGCCAGCAGCCTATCGGGGCTAGTAGCAGATACGCAGTATTTT. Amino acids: CASSLSGLVADTQYF.